The clone carrying this TCR beta chain was counted at least ten times. Antigen unknown. Trimming removed 5 bases from V and 4 bases from J, with 8 bases in between. The CDR3 extends over 12 amino acids. Germline V gene data show CDR1 as SGHTA and CDR2 as FQGNSA. This sample stems from a study of T cells after yellow fever vaccination. The wider study: SMART-Seq v4 Ultra Low Input prepared the low-cell-number fractions. Study results and caveats: At around 95% for CD4 and over 80% for CD8, most primary-vaccination clones showed up again after the booster.

TCRdb reprocessed the 5' RACE reads with MiXCR, giving one entry per CDR3 protein. The table lists some 500,000 distinct CDR3 sequences, roughly 14% of them singletons, with around 15% in the top ten. The rearrangement joins TRBV7-2 to TRBJ2-5; D unresolved. The receptor's source is a man under 40 who received the YFV17D yellow fever vaccine. The source was PBMCs, collected on the day of the yellow fever booster vaccination. As DNA, the CDR3 is TGTGCCAGCAGCCTCAATCGAGAGACCCAGTACTTC. This encodes CASSLNRETQYF. Based on the CDR3 plus reference TRBV7-2 and TRBJ2-5, the full variable domain is GAGVSQSPSNKVTEKGKDVELRCDPISGHTALYWYRQSLGQGLEFLIYFQGNSAPDKSGLPSDRFSAERTGGSVSTLTIQRTQQEDSAVYLCASSLNRETQYFGPGTRLLVL.